One sample yielded the 2 T cell receptor beta chains listed below, sequenced in a study of metastatic and nonmetastatic thyroid tumors. Every patient underwent thyroid surgery untreated. MiXCR was used by TCRdb to re-call the PCR reads. The sample has fewer than 35,000 clones, 25% to 35% seen once. Sequencing was done on a sample of blood. The receptors were gathered from a female donor with papillary thyroid cancer or a benign thyroid nodule (not recorded which). Some clones in this sample may be carry-over from other donors' samples.

This chain uses TRBV28 with TRBJ2-7; D possibly corresponds to TRBD2 (6 bases). This CDR3 has 15 amino acids. The V gene's germline CDR1 is MDHEN and CDR2 SYDVKM. Trimming shortened V by 5 bases and J by 3 bases, and 17 bases separated the two germline ends. The CDR3 bases are TGTGCCAGCAGTACCCCGTCCCCAGCGGGCTACGAGCAGTACTTC. Translating gives CASSTPSPAGYEQYF.

This clone was seen repeatedly, ten times or more. The rearrangement links TRBV7-8 to TRBJ1-4, with D perhaps matching TRBD1 (6 bases). CDR1 and CDR2 from the germline V gene are SGHVS and FQNEAQ. V lost 6 bases and J 17 bases, leaving 22 bases between the germline ends. The CDR3 runs to 13 residues. The DNA of the CDR3 is TGTGCCAGCAGTGGAAGTGGGGACATATCGCGTTTTTTT. Amino acids: CASSGSGDISRFF.